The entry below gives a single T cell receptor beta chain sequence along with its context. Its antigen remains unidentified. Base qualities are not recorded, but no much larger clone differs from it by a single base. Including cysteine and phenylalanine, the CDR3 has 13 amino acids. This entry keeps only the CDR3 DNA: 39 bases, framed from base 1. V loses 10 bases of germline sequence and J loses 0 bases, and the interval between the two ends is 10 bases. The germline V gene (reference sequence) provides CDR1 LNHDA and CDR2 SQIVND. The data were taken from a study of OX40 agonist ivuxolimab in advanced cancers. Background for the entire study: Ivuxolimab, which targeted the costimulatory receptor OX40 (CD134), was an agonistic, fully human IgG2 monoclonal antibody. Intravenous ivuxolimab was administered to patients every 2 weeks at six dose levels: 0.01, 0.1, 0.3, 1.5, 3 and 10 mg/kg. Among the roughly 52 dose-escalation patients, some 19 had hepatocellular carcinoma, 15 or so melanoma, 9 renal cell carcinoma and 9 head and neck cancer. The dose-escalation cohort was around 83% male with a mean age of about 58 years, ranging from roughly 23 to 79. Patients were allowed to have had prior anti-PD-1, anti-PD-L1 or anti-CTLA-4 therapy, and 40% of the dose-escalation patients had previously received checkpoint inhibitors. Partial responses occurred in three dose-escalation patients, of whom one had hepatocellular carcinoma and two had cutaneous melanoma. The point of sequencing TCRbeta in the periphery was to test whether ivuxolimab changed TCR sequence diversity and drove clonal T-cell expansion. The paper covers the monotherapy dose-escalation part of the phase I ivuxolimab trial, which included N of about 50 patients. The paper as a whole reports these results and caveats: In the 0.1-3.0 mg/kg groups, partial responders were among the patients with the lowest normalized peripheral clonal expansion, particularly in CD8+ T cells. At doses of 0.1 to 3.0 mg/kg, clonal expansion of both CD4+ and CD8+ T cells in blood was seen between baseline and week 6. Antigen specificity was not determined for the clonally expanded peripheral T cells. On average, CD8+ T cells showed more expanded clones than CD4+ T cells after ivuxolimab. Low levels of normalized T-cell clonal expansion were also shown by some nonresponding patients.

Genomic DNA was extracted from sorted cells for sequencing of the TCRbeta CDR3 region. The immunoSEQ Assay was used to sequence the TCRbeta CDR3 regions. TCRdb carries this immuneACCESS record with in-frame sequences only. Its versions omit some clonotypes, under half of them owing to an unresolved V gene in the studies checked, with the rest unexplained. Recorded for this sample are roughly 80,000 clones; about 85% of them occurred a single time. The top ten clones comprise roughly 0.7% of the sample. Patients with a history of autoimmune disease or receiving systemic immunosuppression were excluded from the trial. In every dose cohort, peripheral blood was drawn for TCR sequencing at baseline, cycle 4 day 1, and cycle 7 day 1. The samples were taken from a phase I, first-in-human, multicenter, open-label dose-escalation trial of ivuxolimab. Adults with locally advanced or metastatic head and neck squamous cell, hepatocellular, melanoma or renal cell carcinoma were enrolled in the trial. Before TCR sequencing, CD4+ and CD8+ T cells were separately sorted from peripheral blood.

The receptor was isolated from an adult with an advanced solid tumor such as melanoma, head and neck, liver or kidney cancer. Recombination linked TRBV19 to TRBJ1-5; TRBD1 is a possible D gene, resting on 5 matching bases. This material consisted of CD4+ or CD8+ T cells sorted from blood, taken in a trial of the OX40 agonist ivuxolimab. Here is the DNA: TGTGCCACGACAGCGAATAGCAATCAGCCCCAGCATTTT. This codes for CATTANSNQPQHF.